A single sample is the source of the 17 T cell receptor beta chains below, sequenced in a study of human T cells and chemical hapten exposure (TCRdb year 2021). The method was RACE. Sequencing was carried out with a NextSeq 500. The public reads were run again by TCRdb, first through fastp at Q25 and then through MiXCR, and only productive beta chains were kept. Under each unique CDR3 protein, matching rows form one entry showing the most common genes and DNA. Recorded for this sample are about 80,000 distinct CDR3 sequences; 14% of them occurred a single time. The ten largest clones take up over 3.5% of the sample. Per the publication, the time point label means: pre-sensitization, week 0. In light of the paper, this sample's treatment or condition label describes: therapeutic diphenylcyclopropenone sensitization with weekly scalp DPC. The input for sequencing was whole blood, taken in connection with sensitization to the hapten diphenylcyclopropenone (DPC). These receptors were taken from a woman aged 45-59 years with alopecia areata. Some clones in this sample may be carry-over from other donors' samples.

The genes are TRBV5-5 and TRBJ2-3, with a tentative D call TRBD1 (5 bases). Germline V lookup: CDR1 SGHKS, CDR2 YYEKEE (reference sequence). Trimming shortened V by 1 base and J by 1 base, and 10 bases separated the two germline ends. The CDR3 runs 15 residues. The CDR3 protein is CASSLTRVGTDTQYF. In nucleotides, the CDR3 is TGTGCCAGCAGCTTGACCAGGGTGGGCACAGATACGCAGTATTTT.

This clonotype was observed a handful of times. V and J are TRBV4-1 and TRBJ2-7; TRBD1 matches at 11 bases. This CDR3 has 17 amino acids. Germline CDR1 is MGHRA and CDR2 is YSYEKL. J gave up 3 bases and V 3 bases, and 10 bases lay outside the gene matches. The CDR3 loop reads CASSQRGPGQGVYEQYF. The DNA of the CDR3 is TGCGCCAGCAGCCAGCGCGGTCCGGGACAGGGGGTCTACGAGCAGTACTTC.

This clonotype was seen more than once but under ten times. The conserved final phenylalanine or tryptophan is absent from the CDR3, which likely points to a read error. No DNA is shown, since the ends of the CDR3 on it are uncertain; the CDR3 is the one TCRdb lists. This rearrangement joins TRBV20-1 to TRBJ2-3; no check of the table's D call, TRBD1, against the DNA was made. The CDR3 is 11 residues long, ends included. Looked up from germline, CDR1 is DFQATT and CDR2 is SNEGSKA (reference sequence). The CDR3 reads CSAIEGQGATS.

The J gene is TRBJ2-1, the V gene TRBV6-2 or TRBV6-3; a possible D gene is TRBD2 (5 bases). There are 16 residues in the CDR3. V lost 3 bases and J lost 9, with 21 bases in between. Germline assignment: CDR1 MNHEY and CDR2 SVGEGT. CDR3 sequence reads: CASSYNFGTASGEQFF. In DNA form, the CDR3 reads TGTGCCAGCAGTTATAATTTTGGAACCGCCAGCGGTGAGCAGTTCTTC.

This clonotype has more than one count but fewer than ten. The genes are TRBV18 and TRBJ1-1; 9 bases are shared with TRBD1. Trimming removed 6 bases from V and 6 bases from J; junction bases left unmatched: 2. Germline CDR1 KGHSH, CDR2 LQKENI. The length of the CDR3 is 12 residues. The CDR3: CASSRQGAEAFF. The CDR3 region has the DNA TGTGCCAGCTCGAGACAGGGGGCTGAAGCTTTCTTT.

CDR3 region: CASSQTGNTDTQYF. For the CDR3, the DNA is TGCGCCAGCAGCCAGACGGGAAACACAGATACGCAGTATTTT. This chain links TRBV5-1 with TRBJ2-3, with D possibly being TRBD2 (5 bases). The germline V and J ends were trimmed by 4 bases and 2 bases, with 11 bases remaining between them. The CDR3 is 14 amino acids. CDR1 SGHRS and CDR2 YFSETQ come from the germline V gene.

The genes are TRBV7-2 and TRBJ2-2; no clear D. The CDR3 extends over 14 amino acids. Per germline, CDR1 SGHTA and CDR2 FQGNSA. Trimming stripped 5 bases from V and 4 bases from J, with 11 bases between. DNA of the CDR3: TGTGCCAGCAGCGCACTACTTTCCACCGGGGAGCTGTTTTTT. It is translated as CASSALLSTGELFF.

This rearrangement joins TRBV2 to TRBJ1-1, with D perhaps TRBD1 (6 bases). Trimming left V 5 bases short and J 4 bases short, with 11 bases between. Germline V gene lookup returns CDR1 SNHLY and CDR2 FYNNEI. This CDR3 is 13 amino acids long. CDR3 residues: CASSYRVATEAFF. As DNA, the CDR3 is TGTGCCAGCAGTTACAGGGTAGCCACTGAAGCTTTCTTT.

The J gene is TRBJ2-4, the V gene TRBV29-1; TRBD1 agrees at 8 bases. Germline V CDR1 and CDR2: SQVTM, ANQGSEA. The CDR3 is 13 residues long. The V gene end was trimmed by 4 bases and the J gene end by 8 bases; junction bases not matched to a gene: 7. In DNA, the CDR3 is TGCAGCGTTGTGAGGACAGGGACGGACATTCAGTACTTC. It codes for CSVVRTGTDIQYF. The full variable domain, its missing parts supplied by reference TRBV29-1 and TRBJ2-4, is SAVISQKPSRDICQRGTSLTIQCQVDSQVTMMFWYRQQPGQSLTLIATANQGSEATYESGFVIDKFPISRPNLTFSTLTVSNMSPEDSSIYLCSVVRTGTDIQYFGAGTRLSVL.

The CDR3 reads CATEDRRANYGYTF. CDR3 in DNA: TGTGCCACCGAGGACAGACGAGCTAACTATGGCTACACCTTC. This sequence joins TRBV28 and TRBJ1-2; tentatively, D is TRBD1 (6 bases). The V end was cut by 10 bases, the J end by 0 bases, with 15 bases between. CDR3 length: 14 residues. Looked up from germline, CDR1 is MDHEN and CDR2 is SYDVKM.

This chain uses TRBV7-8 with TRBJ2-3, with 8 bases that match TRBD1. This CDR3 is 14 amino acids long. J lost 8 bases, V lost 8 bases, and 12 bases had no gene match. Per the germline V gene, CDR1 is SGHVS and CDR2 is FQNEAQ. CDR3 in amino acids: CASSTDRELGTQYF. For the CDR3, the DNA is TGTGCCAGCTCAACGGACAGGGAATTGGGTACGCAGTATTTT.

This clonotype appeared a few times. This sequence joins TRBV7-2 and TRBJ2-5; tentatively, D is TRBD1 (6 bases). The germline V gene has CDR1 SGHTA and CDR2 FQGNSA. The CDR3 extends over 14 amino acids. Trimming removed 0 bases from V and 2 bases from J, with 7 bases in between. As DNA, the CDR3 is TGTGCCAGCAGCTTAGCGGGACATCAAGAGACCCAGTACTTC. Its translation is CASSLAGHQETQYF.

This clonotype was seen repeatedly, ten times or more. The chain has TRBV7-2 and TRBJ2-1; D remains unclear. The CDR3 has 14 residues. V was trimmed by 1 base and J by 6 bases, leaving 10 bases between them. In germline, CDR1 is SGHTA, CDR2 FQGNSA. Here the CDR3 DNA reads TGTGCCAGCAGCTTAGTGACAAAGTTCAATGAGCAGTTCTTC. Protein product: CASSLVTKFNEQFF.

Ten or more counts support this clonotype. The J gene is TRBJ1-1, the V gene TRBV5-6, with unresolved D. From germline, CDR1 is SGHDT and CDR2 YYEEEE. The CDR3 contains 13 residues. Trimming shortened V by 4 bases and J by 0 bases, and 7 bases separated the two germline ends. The CDR3 bases are TGTGCCAGCAGCCTGACACTGAACACTGAAGCTTTCTTT. Its translation: CASSLTLNTEAFF.

The sample holds a few counts of this clonotype. The chain is built from TRBV21-1 and TRBJ2-1; the table's D call of TRBD1 was not tested on the DNA. TRBV21-1 is marked as a pseudogene. CDR3 length equals 12 residues. The CDR3 loop reads CASKGRGNEQFF. CDR3 nucleotides: TGTGCCAGCAAGGGCAGGGGTAATGAGCAGTTCTTC.

This rearrangement joins TRBV18 to TRBJ1-3; a possible D gene is TRBD1 (6 bases). This CDR3 comprises 17 residues. Germline lookup yields CDR1 KGHSH and CDR2 LQKENI. The V and J ends lost 3 bases and 0 bases respectively, with 15 bases between them. This CDR3 reads CASSPYEGVPSGNTIYF. As DNA, the CDR3 is TGTGCCAGCTCACCTTATGAGGGGGTCCCCTCTGGAAACACCATATATTTT.

CDR3 DNA sequence: TGCGCCAGCAGCCAAGACATCAGCACGACAGTTACATCACCCCTCCACTTT. Protein sequence: CASSQDISTTVTSPLHF. The chain joins TRBV4-1 to TRBJ1-6; D may be TRBD1 (5 bases). This CDR3 is 17 amino acids long. With 0 bases removed from V and 10 bases from J, the gap between germline ends came to 19 bases. Germline V gene lookup returns CDR1 MGHRA and CDR2 YSYEKL.